Listed below are T cell receptor beta chains from one sample, sequenced in a study of blood T cell repertoires in COVID-19. Some clones are missing from TCRdb's copy, which holds only in-frame ones; the method was immunoSEQ multiplex PCR. Of more than 200,000 clones detected, around 87% appear once; the ten largest clones hold approximately 5.3%. The source material was peripheral blood. These receptor sequences come from a woman in her fifties or sixties with COVID-19, enrolled during active disease. CDR3s include the opening cysteine and the closing phenylalanine or tryptophan. Fields, in order: V gene, CDR3 length, D gene, J gene, clone size, CDR3 DNA, CDR3 protein. A D gene is named only where the DNA matches it firmly. Expanded clones get a size class; other rows say once, few or many, or leave the size out.

V gene: TRBV21-1
CDR3 length: 14
D gene: NA
J gene: TRBJ2-7
clone size: NA
CDR3 DNA: TGTGCCAGCAGCAAAGTGGGCCCTTTCTACGAGCAGTACTTC
CDR3 protein: CASSKVGPFYEQYF

V gene: TRBV5-4
CDR3 length: 12
D gene: NA
J gene: TRBJ2-7
clone size: few
CDR3 DNA: TGTGCCAGCAGGGGCAGCCTTTACGAGCAGTACTTC
CDR3 protein: CASRGSLYEQYF

V gene: TRBV5-4
CDR3 length: 17
D gene: TRBD1
J gene: TRBJ1-1
clone size: NA
CDR3 DNA: TGTGCCAGCAGCTTGGACGGGACAGGGGGCAGGAACACTGAAGCTTTCTTT
CDR3 protein: CASSLDGTGGRNTEAFF

V gene: TRBV7-8
CDR3 length: 11
D gene: NA
J gene: TRBJ2-7
clone size: few
CDR3 DNA: TGTGCCAGCAGCGGGAGCTACGAGCAGTACTTC
CDR3 protein: CASSGSYEQYF

V gene: TRBV15
CDR3 length: 17
D gene: NA
J gene: TRBJ1-1
clone size: NA
CDR3 DNA: TGTGCCACCAGCAGAGATTTGGGCGACCGACGCCCCACTGAAGCTTTCTTT
CDR3 protein: CATSRDLGDRRPTEAFF

V gene: TRBV5-1
CDR3 length: 14
D gene: TRBD2
J gene: TRBJ2-7
clone size: few
CDR3 DNA: TGCGCCAGCAGCTTTAGCGGGACTCCCCACGAGCAGTACTTC
CDR3 protein: CASSFSGTPHEQYF

V gene: TRBV6-5
CDR3 length: 12
D gene: TRBD1
J gene: TRBJ1-2
clone size: NA
CDR3 DNA: TGTGCCAGCAGAAGACAGGGTCATGGCTACACCTTC
CDR3 protein: CASRRQGHGYTF

V gene: TRBV13
CDR3 length: 14
D gene: TRBD2
J gene: TRBJ2-7
clone size: NA
CDR3 DNA: TGTGCCAGCAGCTTCGAGCGGGACTCCTACGAGCAGTACTTC
CDR3 protein: CASSFERDSYEQYF

V gene: TRBV7-2
CDR3 length: 13
D gene: TRBD1
J gene: TRBJ2-7
clone size: once
CDR3 DNA: TGTGCCAGCAGCTACAGGGGATCCTACGAGCAGTACTTC
CDR3 protein: CASSYRGSYEQYF

V gene: TRBV7-9
CDR3 length: 17
D gene: NA
J gene: TRBJ2-1
clone size: few
CDR3 DNA: TGTGCCAGCAGCCCCATGGGGGGGCGGGCCTCCTACAATGAGCAGTTCTTC
CDR3 protein: CASSPMGGRASYNEQFF

V gene: TRBV30
CDR3 length: 14
D gene: TRBD2
J gene: TRBJ2-4
clone size: NA
CDR3 DNA: TGTGCCTGGAGTCCAGGACTAGTTAAAAACATTCAGTACTTC
CDR3 protein: CAWSPGLVKNIQYF

V gene: TRBV6-5
CDR3 length: 13
D gene: NA
J gene: TRBJ1-4
clone size: NA
CDR3 DNA: TGTGCCAGCAGTTACGAGATCTCCGGAGAACTGTTTTTT
CDR3 protein: CASSYEISGELFF

V gene: TRBV19
CDR3 length: 14
D gene: NA
J gene: TRBJ1-4
clone size: NA
CDR3 DNA: TGTGCCAGTAGTCCCCGGACAGCAAATGAAAAACTGTTTTTT
CDR3 protein: CASSPRTANEKLFF

V gene: TRBV28
CDR3 length: 14
D gene: NA
J gene: TRBJ2-5
clone size: NA
CDR3 DNA: TGTGCCAGCAGTTTTGGGGGGTCCCAAGAGACCCAGTACTTC
CDR3 protein: CASSFGGSQETQYF

V gene: TRBV7-9
CDR3 length: 12
D gene: NA
J gene: TRBJ1-2
clone size: NA
CDR3 DNA: TGTGCCAGCAGCCATCCTAACTATGGCTACACCTTC
CDR3 protein: CASSHPNYGYTF

V gene: TRBV11-1
CDR3 length: 16
D gene: TRBD2
J gene: TRBJ2-1
clone size: few
CDR3 DNA: TGTGCCAGCAGCTTATACCATAGCGGGAAAGGGTATGAGCAGTTCTTC
CDR3 protein: CASSLYHSGKGYEQFF

V gene: TRBV3-1/TRBV3-2
CDR3 length: 14
D gene: NA
J gene: TRBJ2-7
clone size: NA
CDR3 DNA: TGTGCCAGCAGCCAAGACCCGGGGACCTACGAGCAGTACTTC
CDR3 protein: CASSQDPGTYEQYF

V gene: TRBV28
CDR3 length: 13
D gene: NA
J gene: TRBJ2-2
clone size: NA
CDR3 DNA: TGTGCCAGCAGGAGGCAGAACACCGGGGAGCTGTTTTTT
CDR3 protein: CASRRQNTGELFF

V gene: TRBV10-2
CDR3 length: 17
D gene: TRBD1
J gene: TRBJ2-1
clone size: NA
CDR3 DNA: TGCGCCAGCAGCCTACCAACCGGGACAGGGTCTGTCAATGAGCAGTTCTTC
CDR3 protein: CASSLPTGTGSVNEQFF

V gene: TRBV5-1
CDR3 length: 15
D gene: NA
J gene: TRBJ2-3
clone size: NA
CDR3 DNA: TGCGCCAGCAGCCCTACCGGGACTTGGCTCGATACGCAGTATTTT
CDR3 protein: CASSPTGTWLDTQYF

V gene: TRBV3-1/TRBV3-2
CDR3 length: 18
D gene: TRBD2
J gene: TRBJ2-6
clone size: NA
CDR3 DNA: TGTGCCAGCAGCCAAGAGACTAGCGGGAGGGCTGGGGCCAACGTCCTGACTTTC
CDR3 protein: CASSQETSGRAGANVLTF

V gene: TRBV7-9
CDR3 length: 16
D gene: NA
J gene: TRBJ1-3
clone size: NA
CDR3 DNA: TGTGCCAGCAGCTTAGGTGGCATAAGCTCTGGAAACACCATATATTTT
CDR3 protein: CASSLGGISSGNTIYF

V gene: TRBV1
CDR3 length: 15
D gene: NA
J gene: TRBJ1-6
clone size: NA
CDR3 DNA: TGCACCAGCAGCTTGGTGACGGGTAATAATTCACCCCTCCACTTT
CDR3 protein: CTSSLVTGNNSPLHF

V gene: TRBV15
CDR3 length: 13
D gene: NA
J gene: TRBJ2-7
clone size: NA
CDR3 DNA: TGTGCCACCAGCAGAGACAGGGTCTACGAGCAGTACTTC
CDR3 protein: CATSRDRVYEQYF

V gene: TRBV10-2
CDR3 length: 12
D gene: NA
J gene: TRBJ1-4
clone size: NA
CDR3 DNA: TGCGCCAGCAGTGAGGTCCAAGAAAAACTGTTTTTT
CDR3 protein: CASSEVQEKLFF

V gene: TRBV7-8
CDR3 length: 13
D gene: NA
J gene: TRBJ1-1
clone size: once
CDR3 DNA: TGTGCCAGCAGCCGATCCAGTAACACTGAAGCTTTCTTT
CDR3 protein: CASSRSSNTEAFF

V gene: TRBV15
CDR3 length: 12
D gene: NA
J gene: TRBJ2-1
clone size: NA
CDR3 DNA: TGTGCCACCAGCTCCCGAGGAGATGAGCAGTTCTTC
CDR3 protein: CATSSRGDEQFF

V gene: TRBV18
CDR3 length: 15
D gene: TRBD1
J gene: TRBJ2-3
clone size: NA
CDR3 DNA: TGTGCCAGCTCACCACGGGACAGGGGGCGAGATACGCAGTATTTT
CDR3 protein: CASSPRDRGRDTQYF

V gene: TRBV28
CDR3 length: 15
D gene: TRBD2
J gene: TRBJ2-1
clone size: NA
CDR3 DNA: TGTGCCAGCAAACGGCTAGCGGGAGGGCCGAGTGAGCAGTTCTTC
CDR3 protein: CASKRLAGGPSEQFF

V gene: TRBV9
CDR3 length: 13
D gene: NA
J gene: TRBJ1-6
clone size: NA
CDR3 DNA: TGTGCCAGCAGCGTAGAAGCAGGTTCACCCCTCCACTTT
CDR3 protein: CASSVEAGSPLHF

V gene: TRBV30
CDR3 length: 14
D gene: TRBD1
J gene: TRBJ2-7
clone size: NA
CDR3 DNA: TGTGCCTGGAGCCCCGGGACAGTCTCCTACGAGCAGTACTTC
CDR3 protein: CAWSPGTVSYEQYF

V gene: TRBV19
CDR3 length: 16
D gene: TRBD1
J gene: TRBJ2-2
clone size: NA
CDR3 DNA: TGTGCCAGTAGTATAGGGGGGACAGCGAACACCGGGGAGCTGTTTTTT
CDR3 protein: CASSIGGTANTGELFF

V gene: TRBV15
CDR3 length: 15
D gene: NA
J gene: TRBJ2-7
clone size: NA
CDR3 DNA: TGTGCCACCAGCAGAGATGCAGGGGTTTCCTACGAGCAGTACTTC
CDR3 protein: CATSRDAGVSYEQYF

V gene: TRBV11-3
CDR3 length: 15
D gene: NA
J gene: TRBJ2-1
clone size: NA
CDR3 DNA: TGTGCCAGCAGCTTTCGAGCGGCGCATGGAACGGAGCAGTTCTTC
CDR3 protein: CASSFRAAHGTEQFF

V gene: TRBV2
CDR3 length: 16
D gene: NA
J gene: TRBJ1-5
clone size: NA
CDR3 DNA: TGTGCCAGCACCCTACTCCCGGGGGGTGGCAATCAGCCCCAGCATTTT
CDR3 protein: CASTLLPGGGNQPQHF

V gene: TRBV29-1
CDR3 length: 13
D gene: TRBD1
J gene: TRBJ1-2
clone size: once
CDR3 DNA: TGCAGCGCCCGGGACAGGGAAAGAGGGGGCTACACCTTC
CDR3 protein: CSARDRERGGYTF

V gene: TRBV4-3
CDR3 length: 14
D gene: TRBD2
J gene: TRBJ2-6
clone size: NA
CDR3 DNA: TGCGCCACCGCCCGGGGGGCTGGGGCCAACGTCCTGACTTTC
CDR3 protein: CATARGAGANVLTF

V gene: TRBV7-9
CDR3 length: 17
D gene: NA
J gene: TRBJ2-1
clone size: NA
CDR3 DNA: TGTGCCAGCAGCTTAGGCGGAGGGGTTCGGGCGTACAATGAGCAGTTCTTC
CDR3 protein: CASSLGGGVRAYNEQFF

V gene: TRBV6-5
CDR3 length: 14
D gene: TRBD2
J gene: TRBJ2-7
clone size: NA
CDR3 DNA: TGTGCCAGCAGTCCGGGACTAGCGGCCTACGAGCAGTACTTC
CDR3 protein: CASSPGLAAYEQYF

V gene: TRBV9
CDR3 length: 10
D gene: NA
J gene: TRBJ2-1
clone size: NA
CDR3 DNA: TGTGCCAGCAGCGGACAGGAGCAGTTCTTC
CDR3 protein: CASSGQEQFF

V gene: TRBV5-4
CDR3 length: 13
D gene: NA
J gene: TRBJ1-6
clone size: NA
CDR3 DNA: TGTGCCAGCAGTACGGGGTGGGGATCACCCCTCCACTTT
CDR3 protein: CASSTGWGSPLHF

V gene: TRBV6-5
CDR3 length: 14
D gene: NA
J gene: TRBJ2-1
clone size: NA
CDR3 DNA: TGTGCCAGCGCTAGAGGGGCTAGCGAGGGTGAGCAGTTCTTC
CDR3 protein: CASARGASEGEQFF

V gene: TRBV10-3
CDR3 length: 15
D gene: TRBD1
J gene: TRBJ2-1
clone size: NA
CDR3 DNA: TGTGCCATCAGTCATGGGACAGGGATATACAATGAGCAGTTCTTC
CDR3 protein: CAISHGTGIYNEQFF

V gene: TRBV19
CDR3 length: 14
D gene: TRBD1
J gene: TRBJ1-1
clone size: few
CDR3 DNA: TGTGCCAGTAGGGCGGACAGGGTGGGCACTGAAGCTTTCTTT
CDR3 protein: CASRADRVGTEAFF

V gene: TRBV3-1/TRBV3-2
CDR3 length: 15
D gene: NA
J gene: TRBJ2-2
clone size: NA
CDR3 DNA: TGTGCCAGCAGCCAAGATCCCGGGTTTACCGGGGAGCTGTTTTTT
CDR3 protein: CASSQDPGFTGELFF

V gene: TRBV7-3
CDR3 length: 17
D gene: TRBD2
J gene: TRBJ2-1
clone size: NA
CDR3 DNA: TGTGCCAGCAGCTTAAAGTCTGGGACTAACTCCTACAATGAGCAGTTCTTC
CDR3 protein: CASSLKSGTNSYNEQFF

V gene: TRBV11-2
CDR3 length: 16
D gene: TRBD2
J gene: TRBJ2-2
clone size: NA
CDR3 DNA: TGTGCCAGCAGCTGGACCGGGACTAGCAAAACCGGGGAGCTGTTTTTT
CDR3 protein: CASSWTGTSKTGELFF

V gene: TRBV12-3/TRBV12-4
CDR3 length: 13
D gene: NA
J gene: TRBJ1-2
clone size: NA
CDR3 DNA: TGTGCCAGCAGTTTAGAGGGGGACTATGGCTACACCTTC
CDR3 protein: CASSLEGDYGYTF

V gene: TRBV2
CDR3 length: 12
D gene: NA
J gene: TRBJ2-7
clone size: NA
CDR3 DNA: TGTGCCAGCAGTCCAGGGATTTACGAGCAGTACTTC
CDR3 protein: CASSPGIYEQYF